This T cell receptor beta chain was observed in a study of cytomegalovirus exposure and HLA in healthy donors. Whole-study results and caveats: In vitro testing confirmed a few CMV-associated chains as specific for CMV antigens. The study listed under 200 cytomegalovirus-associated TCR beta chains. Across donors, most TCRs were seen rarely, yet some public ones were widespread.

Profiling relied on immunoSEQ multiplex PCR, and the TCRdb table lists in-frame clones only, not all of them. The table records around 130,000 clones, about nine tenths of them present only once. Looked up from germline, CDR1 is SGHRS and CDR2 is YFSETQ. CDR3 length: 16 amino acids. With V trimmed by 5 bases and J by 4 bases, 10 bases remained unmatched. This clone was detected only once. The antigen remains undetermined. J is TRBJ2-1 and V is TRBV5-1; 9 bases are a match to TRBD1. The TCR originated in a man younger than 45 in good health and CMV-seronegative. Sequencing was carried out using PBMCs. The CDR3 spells CASRARGQGRYNEQFF. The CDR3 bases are TGCGCCAGCAGGGCCAGGGGACAGGGAAGGTACAATGAGCAGTTCTTC. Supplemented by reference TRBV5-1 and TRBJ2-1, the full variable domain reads KAGVTQTPRYLIKTRGQQVTLSCSPISGHRSVSWYQQTPGQGLQFLFEYFSETQRNKGNFPGRFSGRQFSNSRSEMNVSTLELGDSALYLCASRARGQGRYNEQFFGPGTRLTVL.